This paragraph reports one T cell receptor beta chain. Methods used by the authors: Nucleated cell counts were estimated from reference gene primer amplification. Profiled with immunoSEQ multiplex PCR; TCRdb holds only in-frame clones, not every one. V and J calls and clone size are given by that table; D and trimming were obtained from the DNA. This table has roughly 190,000 clones, approximately 86% appearing once. This sample is part of a study of blood T cell repertoires in COVID-19. This CDR3 has 13 residues. Germline V gene lookup returns CDR1 SGHDT and CDR2 YYEEEE. Trimming left V 4 bases short and J 4 bases short, with 11 bases between.

This chain connects TRBV5-6 to TRBJ1-2; D perhaps matches TRBD1 (5 bases). The receptor was isolated from a woman aged 30 to 39 who had recovered from COVID-19. The material sequenced was PBMCs or T cells enriched from blood (not recorded which). CDR3 residues: CASSPRVAYGYTF. The CDR3 region has the DNA TGTGCCAGCAGCCCCAGGGTTGCCTATGGCTACACCTTC.